This record looks at one T cell receptor beta chain sequence and its context. This record comes from a study of T cell responses to AZD1222 COVID-19 vaccine. Libraries were prepared by immunoSEQ multiplex PCR; TCRdb keeps only in-frame clonotypes and omits some of them. The table has tens of thousands of clones, 80% seen once; the top ten hold under 25%. The CDR3 sequence is 17 residues long. V lost 0 bases to trimming and J lost 0 bases, with 13 bases between them. Germline V CDR1 and CDR2: LGHNA, YNFKEQ. The material sequenced was peripheral blood, taken on day 0 of AZD1222 vaccination. This chain uses TRBV4-2 with TRBJ2-3, with a tentative D call TRBD2 (6 bases). The sequence derives from an adult in good health. The CDR3, as DNA: TGTGCCAGCAGCCAAGATGTAGCGGCGGCTAGCACAGATACGCAGTATTTT. This gives the protein CASSQDVAAASTDTQYF.